The next 19 T cell receptor beta chains were all read from a single sample in a study of T cell responses to AZD1222 COVID-19 vaccine. The method was immunoSEQ multiplex PCR; TCRdb's version includes in-frame clones alone and lacks a portion of them. The sample has about 88,000 clones, roughly 89% seen once. The starting material was peripheral blood, obtained on day 0 of MenACWY control vaccination. Every receptor here comes from an adult in good health.

This rearrangement joins TRBV28 to TRBJ2-4; no reliable D call. Deletions cut 3 bases from V and 0 bases from J, with 9 bases between. CDR1 MDHEN and CDR2 SYDVKM come from the germline V gene. This CDR3 has 15 residues. Written as DNA, the CDR3 is TGTGCCAGCAGTTTCCTGGGTCTAGCCAAAAACATTCAGTACTTC. This gives the protein CASSFLGLAKNIQYF.

The chain couples TRBV18 to TRBJ2-7; 7 bases are shared with TRBD2. This CDR3 has 15 residues. Trimming cost V 3 bases and J 5 bases; bases outside gene matches: 10. CDR1 KGHSH and CDR2 LQKENI come from the germline V gene. CDR3 region: CASSPSRGSINEQYF. CDR3 nucleotide sequence: TGTGCCAGCTCACCGTCCCGCGGGAGTATAAACGAGCAGTACTTC.

This chain connects TRBV20-1 to TRBJ1-1; D perhaps matches TRBD1 (5 bases). Trimming left V 3 bases short and J 2 bases short, with 16 bases between. The germline CDR1 and CDR2 sequences are DFQATT and SNEGSKA (reference sequence). There are 15 residues in the CDR3. CDR3: CSASTTDTHNTEAFF. DNA for the CDR3: TGCAGTGCTAGTACGACAGATACCCATAACACTGAAGCTTTCTTT.

This rearrangement joins TRBV18 to TRBJ1-6; maybe TRBD1 (5 bases). The CDR3 consists of 14 residues. Trimming removed 6 bases at V and 7 bases at J, with 13 bases between. From germline, CDR1 is KGHSH and CDR2 LQKENI. The CDR3 here is CASSRGDGNSPLHF. Written as DNA, the CDR3 is TGTGCCAGCTCTCGGGGGGACGGAAATTCACCCCTCCACTTT.

The V and J genes are TRBV28 and TRBJ1-3, with D perhaps matching TRBD1 (6 bases). CDR1 and CDR2 (germline): MDHEN, SYDVKM. The ends were cut back, 8 bases at V and 0 bases at J, with 17 bases in the middle. The CDR3 is made up of 16 amino acids. The chain's CDR3 is CASYAGGPSSGNTIYF. In DNA, the CDR3 is TGTGCCAGCTATGCTGGGGGGCCGAGCTCTGGAAACACCATATATTTT.

The chain combines TRBV27 with TRBJ1-1, with a weak D call TRBD1 (5 bases). The germline V and J ends were trimmed by 3 bases and 5 bases, with 16 bases remaining between them. CDR1 and CDR2 (germline): MNHEY, SMNVEV (reference sequence). The CDR3 consists of 15 residues. CDR3 sequence: CASSLPGRSRTEAFF. The CDR3 DNA follows: TGTGCCAGCAGTTTGCCGGGACGTTCGAGGACTGAAGCTTTCTTT.

The V call is TRBV18, the J call TRBJ1-5; D unclear. This CDR3 region has 13 residues. CDR1 KGHSH and CDR2 LQKENI come from the germline V gene. V lost 6 bases, J lost 5 bases, and 11 bases lay in between. The CDR3 here is CASSQGRDQPQHF. DNA of the CDR3: TGTGCCAGCTCTCAAGGACGGGATCAGCCCCAGCATTTT. Filled out from reference TRBV18 and TRBJ1-5, the complete variable domain reads NAGVMQNPRHLVRRRGQEARLRCSPMKGHSHVYWYRQLPEEGLKFMVYLQKENIIDESGMPKERFSAEFPKEGPSILRIQQVVRGDSAAYFCASSQGRDQPQHFGDGTRLSIL.

J is TRBJ1-5 and V is TRBV28; 7 bases are shared with TRBD1. CDR3 length equals 15 residues. The junction had 7 bases not matched to a gene; V was cut back by 6 bases and J by 2 bases. Germline V gene sequence: CDR1 MDHEN, CDR2 SYDVKM. DNA for the CDR3: TGTGCCAGCAGCCGACAGGGCTTAGGCAATCAGCCCCAGCATTTT. It translates to CASSRQGLGNQPQHF.

This clone was seen just once. This chain uses TRBV7-2 with TRBJ2-1; the match to TRBD1 covers 9 bases. The CDR3 length is 17 residues. V lost 5 bases and J lost 7; bases outside the gene matches: 15. Germline V gene data show CDR1 as SGHTA and CDR2 as FQGNSA. DNA for the CDR3: TGTGCCAGCAGCCCCCAGGCCGGGACAGGGACTTTAAATGAGCAGTTCTTC. Amino acids: CASSPQAGTGTLNEQFF.

This clone has more than one count but fewer than ten. The genes are TRBV9 and TRBJ2-5; D gene uncertain. Germline CDR1 SGDLS, CDR2 YYNGEE. Trimming removed 0 bases from V and 1 base from J, with 10 bases in between. This CDR3 has 15 residues. CDR3 amino acids: CASSVGWLTQETQYF. The CDR3 nucleotides are TGTGCCAGCAGCGTAGGATGGCTAACCCAAGAGACCCAGTACTTC.

J is TRBJ1-1 and V is TRBV29-1, with D uncertain. There are 13 residues in the CDR3. In germline, CDR1 is SQVTM, CDR2 ANQGSEA. Between the trimmed V and J ends, which lost 4 bases and 4 bases, there was a span of 13 bases. CDR3 sequence (DNA): TGCAGCGTTGTAATGGGTTTGGGCACTGAAGCTTTCTTT. Translating it yields CSVVMGLGTEAFF. The whole variable domain, remainder taken from reference TRBV29-1 and TRBJ1-1, is SAVISQKPSRDICQRGTSLTIQCQVDSQVTMMFWYRQQPGQSLTLIATANQGSEATYESGFVIDKFPISRPNLTFSTLTVSNMSPEDSSIYLCSVVMGLGTEAFFGQGTRLTVV.

This clone was counted between two and nine times. V and J are TRBV7-9 and TRBJ1-6; a possible D gene is TRBD1 (5 bases). Germline assignment: CDR1 SEHNR and CDR2 FQNEAQ (reference sequence). The CDR3 totals 14 residues. V was trimmed by 6 bases and J by 7 bases, leaving 13 bases between them. CDR3 sequence (DNA): TGTGCCAGCAGTCCGGGACCTACAAATTCACCCCTCCACTTT. It codes for CASSPGPTNSPLHF.

The count of this clone is one. This rearrangement joins TRBV11-1 to TRBJ1-2; maybe TRBD1 (6 bases). The V end was cut by 5 bases, the J end by 8 bases, with 21 bases between. The CDR3 has 15 amino acids. CDR1 and CDR2 from the germline V gene are SGHAT and FQDESV (reference sequence). The CDR3 DNA sequence: TGTGCCAGCAGCGCCCCGGGACATACAAAGGCCGGCTACACCTTC. It codes for CASSAPGHTKAGYTF.

The gene calls are TRBV19 and TRBJ2-6; D is ambiguous. Per the germline V gene, CDR1 is LNHDA and CDR2 is SQIVND (reference sequence). The CDR3 runs 14 residues. The V end lost 5 bases, the J end lost 1 base, and 6 bases lay between the germline ends. The CDR3 DNA reads as TGTGCCAGTAGTTGGAGTTCTGGGGCCAACGTCCTGACTTTC. Translation: CASSWSSGANVLTF.

This rearrangement joins TRBV7-2 to TRBJ2-5; D tentatively fits TRBD1 or TRBD2 (5 bases each). CDR3 length equals 15 residues. V was cut by 5 bases and J by 9 bases, with 22 bases left in between. From germline, CDR1 is SGHTA and CDR2 FQGNSA. The CDR3: CASSVVGTAIGAQYF. The CDR3 region has the DNA TGTGCCAGCAGCGTAGTCGGGACGGCGATCGGGGCCCAGTACTTC.

The V and J genes are TRBV6-5 and TRBJ1-1; maybe TRBD1 (5 bases). The CDR3 runs to 15 residues. Trimming shortened V by 2 bases and J by 0 bases, and 10 bases separated the two germline ends. Germline CDR1 is MNHEY and CDR2 is SVGAGI. The CDR3 nucleotides are TGTGCCAGCAGTTACGGTTCAGGGCTGAACACTGAAGCTTTCTTT. Its protein product is CASSYGSGLNTEAFF.

The rearrangement links TRBV7-8 to TRBJ2-2, with D unresolved. Trimming stripped 1 base from V and 6 bases from J, with 6 bases between. CDR3 length equals 13 residues. CDR1 and CDR2 from the germline V gene are SGHVS and FQNEAQ. The CDR3 sequence is CASSLGTAGELFF. The CDR3 DNA reads TGTGCCAGCAGCTTAGGGACCGCCGGGGAGCTGTTTTTT.

This clone was seen once. This chain joins TRBV6-5 and TRBJ2-7, with TRBD2 identical over 7 bases. V was clipped by 0 bases and J by 1 base; unmatched bases: 6. From germline, CDR1 is MNHEY and CDR2 SVGAGI. The CDR3 length is 16 residues. The CDR3 sequence is CASSYSAAGRSYEQYF. CDR3 sequence (DNA): TGTGCCAGCAGTTACTCGGCAGCGGGAAGATCCTACGAGCAGTACTTC.

V usage is TRBV4-2 and J usage is TRBJ2-3; D possibly matches TRBD1 or TRBD2 (5 bases each). Germline values: CDR1 LGHNA, CDR2 YNFKEQ. V was shortened by 0 bases and J by 1 base, with 11 bases between the two germline ends. CDR3 length: 16 residues. For the CDR3, the DNA is TGTGCCAGCAGCCAAGACGAGGGGCGCGGCACAGATACGCAGTATTTT. It is translated as CASSQDEGRGTDTQYF.